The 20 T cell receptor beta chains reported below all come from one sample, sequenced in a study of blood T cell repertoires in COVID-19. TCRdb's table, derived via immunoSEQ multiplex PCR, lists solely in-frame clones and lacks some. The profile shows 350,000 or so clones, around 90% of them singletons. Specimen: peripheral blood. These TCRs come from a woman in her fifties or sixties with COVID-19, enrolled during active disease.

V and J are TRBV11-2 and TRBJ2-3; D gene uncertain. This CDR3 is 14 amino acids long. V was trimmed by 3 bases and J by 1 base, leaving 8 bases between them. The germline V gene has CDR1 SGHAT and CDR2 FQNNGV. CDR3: CASSFGSGTDTQYF. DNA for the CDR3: TGTGCCAGCAGCTTCGGGTCGGGCACAGATACGCAGTATTTT.

The CDR3 nucleotides read TGTGCCACCAGCAGTGATGGCAAGACAGACTATGGCTACACCTTC. Translated, it gives CATSSDGKTDYGYTF. V is TRBV15 and J is TRBJ1-2; possibly TRBD1 for D (5 bases). CDR3 length: 15 amino acids. In germline, CDR1 is LNHNV, CDR2 YYDKDF (reference sequence). Between the trimmed V and J ends, which lost 3 bases and 3 bases, there was a span of 14 bases.

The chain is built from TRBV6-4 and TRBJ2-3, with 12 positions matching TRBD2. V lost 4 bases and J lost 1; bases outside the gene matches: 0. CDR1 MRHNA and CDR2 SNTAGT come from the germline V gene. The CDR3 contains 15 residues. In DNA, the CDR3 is TGTGCCAGCAGTGGGACTAGCGGGGGCACAGATACGCAGTATTTT. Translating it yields CASSGTSGGTDTQYF.

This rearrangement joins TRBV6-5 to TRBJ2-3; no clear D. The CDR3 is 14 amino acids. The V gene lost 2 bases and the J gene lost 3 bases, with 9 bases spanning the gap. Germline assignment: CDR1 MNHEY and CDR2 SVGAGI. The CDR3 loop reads CASSYGSPTDTQYF. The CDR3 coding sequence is TGTGCCAGCAGTTACGGCAGTCCAACAGATACGCAGTATTTT.

CDR3 region: CASRSGVTEAFF. In DNA form, the CDR3 reads TGTGCCAGCCGTTCAGGGGTTACTGAAGCTTTCTTT. The rearrangement uses TRBV27 and TRBJ1-1, with D perhaps matching TRBD1 (6 bases). Trimming took 8 bases from V and 5 from J, leaving 12 bases between them. The CDR3 runs to 12 residues. Looked up from germline, CDR1 is MNHEY and CDR2 is SMNVEV (reference sequence).

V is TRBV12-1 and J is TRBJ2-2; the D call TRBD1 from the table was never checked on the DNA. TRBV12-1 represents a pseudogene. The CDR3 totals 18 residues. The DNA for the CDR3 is TGTGCCAGCCGACCCCCCCCGGACACCCTCGTGGACACCGGGGAGCTGTTTTTT. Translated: CASRPPPDTLVDTGELFF.

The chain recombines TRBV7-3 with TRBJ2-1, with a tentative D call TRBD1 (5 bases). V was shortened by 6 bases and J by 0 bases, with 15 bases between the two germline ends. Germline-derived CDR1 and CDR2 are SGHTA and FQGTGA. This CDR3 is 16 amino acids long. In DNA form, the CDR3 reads TGTGCCAGCAGAGACCCGGACACGAGCTCCTACAATGAGCAGTTCTTC. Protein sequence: CASRDPDTSSYNEQFF. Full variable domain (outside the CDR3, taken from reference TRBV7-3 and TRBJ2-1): GAGVSQTPSNKVTEKGKYVELRCDPISGHTALYWYRQSLGQGPEFLIYFQGTGAADDSGLPNDRFFAVRPEGSVSTLKIQRTERGDSAVYLCASRDPDTSSYNEQFFGPGTRLTVL.

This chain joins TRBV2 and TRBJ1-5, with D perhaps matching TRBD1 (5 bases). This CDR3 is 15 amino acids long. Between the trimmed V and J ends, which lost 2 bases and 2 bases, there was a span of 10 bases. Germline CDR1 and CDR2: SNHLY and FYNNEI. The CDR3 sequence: CASSEWGGGNQPQHF. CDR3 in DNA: TGTGCCAGCAGTGAATGGGGGGGAGGCAATCAGCCCCAGCATTTT.

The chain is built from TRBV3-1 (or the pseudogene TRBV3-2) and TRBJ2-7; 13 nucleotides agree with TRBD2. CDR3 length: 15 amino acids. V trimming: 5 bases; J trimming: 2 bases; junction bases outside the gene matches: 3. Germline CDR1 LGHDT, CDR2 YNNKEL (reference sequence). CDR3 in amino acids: CASSKGTSGTYEQYF. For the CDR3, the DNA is TGTGCCAGCAGCAAGGGGACTAGCGGGACCTACGAGCAGTACTTC.

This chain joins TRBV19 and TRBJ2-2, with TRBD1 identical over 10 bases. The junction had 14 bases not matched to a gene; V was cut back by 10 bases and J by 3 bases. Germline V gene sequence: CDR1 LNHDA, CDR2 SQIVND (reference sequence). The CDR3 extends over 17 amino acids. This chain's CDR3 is CATRDRGSPSDTGELFF. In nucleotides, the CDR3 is TGTGCCACCAGGGACAGGGGATCCCCGAGTGACACCGGGGAGCTGTTTTTT. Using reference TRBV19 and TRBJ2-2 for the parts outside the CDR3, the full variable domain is DGGITQSPKYLFRKEGQNVTLSCEQNLNHDAMYWYRQDPGQGLRLIYYSQIVNDFQKGDIAEGYSVSREKKESFPLTVTSAQKNPTAFYLCATRDRGSPSDTGELFFGEGSRLTVL.

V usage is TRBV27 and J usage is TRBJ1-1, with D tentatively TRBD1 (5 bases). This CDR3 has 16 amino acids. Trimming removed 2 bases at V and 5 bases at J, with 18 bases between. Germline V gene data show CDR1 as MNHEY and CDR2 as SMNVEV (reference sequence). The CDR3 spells CASSLRQGTWGTEAFF. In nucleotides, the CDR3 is TGTGCCAGCAGTTTACGCCAGGGAACGTGGGGTACTGAAGCTTTCTTT.

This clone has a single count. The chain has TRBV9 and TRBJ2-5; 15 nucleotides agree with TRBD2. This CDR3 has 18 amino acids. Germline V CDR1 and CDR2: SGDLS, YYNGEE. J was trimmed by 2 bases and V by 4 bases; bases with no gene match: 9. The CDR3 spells CASSTMGLAGGNQETQYF. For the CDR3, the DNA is TGTGCCAGCAGCACTATGGGACTAGCGGGGGGAAATCAAGAGACCCAGTACTTC.

CDR3 region: CASSEGGHRGETQYF. DNA of the CDR3: TGTGCCAGCAGTGAAGGGGGACATCGTGGGGAGACCCAGTACTTC. This chain joins TRBV2 and TRBJ2-5; D might be TRBD1 (6 bases). V was clipped by 1 base and J by 5 bases, with 14 bases between them. This CDR3 contains 15 residues. CDR1 and CDR2 (germline): SNHLY, FYNNEI. Combining the CDR3 with reference TRBV2 and TRBJ2-5 gives the whole variable domain EPEVTQTPSHQVTQMGQEVILRCVPISNHLYFYWYRQILGQKVEFLVSFYNNEISEKSEIFDDQFSVERPDGSNFTLKIRSTKLEDSAMYFCASSEGGHRGETQYFGPGTRLLVL.

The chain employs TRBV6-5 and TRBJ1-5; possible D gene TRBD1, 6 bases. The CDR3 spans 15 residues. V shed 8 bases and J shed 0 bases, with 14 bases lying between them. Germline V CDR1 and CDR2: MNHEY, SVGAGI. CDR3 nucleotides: TGTGCCAGCCGCCAGGACAGATTTAGCAATCAGCCCCAGCATTTT. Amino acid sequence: CASRQDRFSNQPQHF.

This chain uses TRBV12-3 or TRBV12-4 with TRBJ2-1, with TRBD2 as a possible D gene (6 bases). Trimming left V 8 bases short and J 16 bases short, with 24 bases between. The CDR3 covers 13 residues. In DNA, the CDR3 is TGTGCCAGCCGCTACTCTGGGGAGGCACGTTCTTTCTTC. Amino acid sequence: CASRYSGEARSFF.

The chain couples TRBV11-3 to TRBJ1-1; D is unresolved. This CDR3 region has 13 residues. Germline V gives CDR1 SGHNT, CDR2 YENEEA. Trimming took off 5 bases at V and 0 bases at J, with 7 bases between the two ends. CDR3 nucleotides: TGTGCCAGCAGCGATACACTGAACACTGAAGCTTTCTTT. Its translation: CASSDTLNTEAFF.

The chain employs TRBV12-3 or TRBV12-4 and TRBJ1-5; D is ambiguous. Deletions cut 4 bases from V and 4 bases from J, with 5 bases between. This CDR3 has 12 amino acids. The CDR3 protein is CASSWENQPQHF. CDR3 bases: TGTGCCAGCAGTTGGGAGAATCAGCCCCAGCATTTT.

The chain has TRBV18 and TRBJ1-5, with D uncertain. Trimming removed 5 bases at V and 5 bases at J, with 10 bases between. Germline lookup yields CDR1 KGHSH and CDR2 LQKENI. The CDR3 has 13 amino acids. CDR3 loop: CASSIEFDQPQHF. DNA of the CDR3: TGTGCCAGCTCAATAGAGTTTGATCAGCCCCAGCATTTT.

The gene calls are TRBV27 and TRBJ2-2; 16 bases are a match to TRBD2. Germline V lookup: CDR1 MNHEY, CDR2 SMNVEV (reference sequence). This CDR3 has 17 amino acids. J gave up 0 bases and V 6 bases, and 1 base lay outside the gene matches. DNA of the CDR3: TGTGCCAGCAGAGGGACTAGCGGGGGGGCGAACACCGGGGAGCTGTTTTTT. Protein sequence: CASRGTSGGANTGELFF.

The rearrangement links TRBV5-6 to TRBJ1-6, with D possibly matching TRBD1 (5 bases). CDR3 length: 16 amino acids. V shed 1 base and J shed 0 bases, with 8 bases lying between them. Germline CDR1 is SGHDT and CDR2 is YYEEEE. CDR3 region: CASSLRGSSYNSPLHF. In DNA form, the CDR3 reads TGTGCCAGCAGCTTGCGGGGGAGCTCCTATAATTCACCCCTCCACTTT. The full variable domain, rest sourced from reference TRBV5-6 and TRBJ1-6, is DAGVTQSPTHLIKTRGQQVTLRCSPKSGHDTVSWYQQALGQGPQFIFQYYEEEERQRGNFPDRFSGHQFPNYSSELNVNALLLGDSALYLCASSLRGSSYNSPLHFGNGTRLTVT.